The source of this TCR beta chain is a study of neurological immune-mediated disorders. General study findings and limits: CDR3 amino acid sequences found in expanded clones were never shared across subjects, suggesting private repertoires in all groups. Multiple sclerosis, the disease with the least TCR clonal expansion, fell below healthy controls, whereas HTLV-1-associated myelopathy showed the most.

In this sample, this clonotype turned up many times. Its target is unknown. Libraries used 2 million unsorted PBMCs kept frozen in RNAlater. V shed 8 bases and J shed 2 bases, with 14 bases lying between them. The CDR3 spans 13 residues. The V gene's germline CDR1 is DFQATT and CDR2 SNEGSKA (reference sequence). 5'RACE generated cDNA with 10-nucleotide random UMIs. Via MiXCR, TCRdb re-called the 5' RACE reads, giving one row per CDR3 protein. The sample shows some 21,000 distinct CDR3 sequences, roughly 15% of them seen only once. Sequencing input: PBMCs. The chain has TRBV20-1 and TRBJ2-3; D not certain. This sequence originates from a female donor with HTLV-1-associated myelopathy (HAM/TSP). The CDR3 nucleotides are TGCAGTTCCAGGCCTAGTGTCACAGATACGCAGTATTTT. It specifies CSSRPSVTDTQYF.